These T cell receptor beta chains were read from a single sample in a study of blood T cell repertoires in COVID-19. Libraries were prepared by immunoSEQ multiplex PCR; TCRdb keeps only in-frame clonotypes and omits some of them. The data contain about 81,000 clones, approximately 82% of them singletons. Sequenced input: peripheral blood. All receptors derive from a human donor in a cohort sampled during active COVID-19. CDR3s include the opening cysteine and the closing phenylalanine or tryptophan. Fields, in order: V gene, D gene, clone size, J gene, CDR3 DNA, CDR3 protein. D genes are given only for firm matches. Clone size is stated in some rows and not others, as once, few, many or a class when expanded.

>TRBV19|TRBD1|-|TRBJ1-2
TGTGCCAGTAGTATTCTGGGGACAGGGATGGGAGTGGGAGCTAACTATGGCTACACCTTC
CASSILGTGMGVGANYGYTF
>TRBV6-1|TRBD1|-|TRBJ1-1
TGTGCCAGCAGTGAAGGGCAGGGGGAAACTGAAGCTTTCTTT
CASSEGQGETEAFF
>TRBV7-9|TRBD1|-|TRBJ2-7
TGTGCCAGCAGCCGGGGACAGACCTACGAGCAGTACTTC
CASSRGQTYEQYF
>TRBV18|TRBD1|-|TRBJ1-5
TGTGCCAGCTCCTTTGGACAGGGAAGCAATCAGCCCCAGCATTTT
CASSFGQGSNQPQHF
>TRBV2|-|-|TRBJ2-1
TGTGCCAGCAGTGATGGATTAGGACAACCCCAGTTCTTC
CASSDGLGQPQFF
>TRBV6-1|TRBD1|once|TRBJ2-4
TGTGCCAGCAGTGAACAGACAGGGGGGTTGTCTATGAACATTCAGTACTTC
CASSEQTGGLSMNIQYF
>TRBV4-1|-|-|TRBJ1-4
TGCGCCAGCAGCCAAGCTCCGCGGGGTAATGAAAAACTGTTTTTT
CASSQAPRGNEKLFF
>TRBV5-4|-|-|TRBJ1-1
TGTGCCAGCAGCGCGGGAGGACGGTGGTCTCCTGAAGCTTTCTTT
CASSAGGRWSPEAFF
>TRBV12-3/TRBV12-4|-|few|TRBJ2-5
TGTGCCAGCAGCCCTAGGGGCAAAGGGACCCAGTACTTC
CASSPRGKGTQYF
>TRBV5-1|-|-|TRBJ1-1
TGCGCCAGCAGCTTCGGTTCTGAAGCTTTCTTT
CASSFGSEAFF
>TRBV6-5|-|few|TRBJ2-1
TGCACAGGGGCGTGGGGGGTAGCGGGGGAGCAGTTCTTC
CTGAWGVAGEQFF
>TRBV7-9|-|-|TRBJ1-1
TGTGCCAGCAGCTTAGCGGAGGGAACTGAAGCTTTCTTT
CASSLAEGTEAFF
>TRBV7-3|TRBD2|-|TRBJ2-1
TGTGCCAGCAGCCCTAGCGGGCCGAGCTCCTACAATGAGCAGTTCTTC
CASSPSGPSSYNEQFF
>TRBV6-5|-|-|TRBJ1-4
TGTGCCAGCAGTAGGGGCAGGGCTGATGAAAAACTGTTTTTT
CASSRGRADEKLFF
>TRBV25-1|-|-|TRBJ1-4
TGTGCCAGTAAGGGGGGGGCGGCGGAAAAACTGTTTTTT
CASKGGAAEKLFF
>TRBV9|TRBD1|once|TRBJ1-6
TGTGCCAGCAGTGGAATCTCTGGGACAGGGGGGATAACGGTCAGATCACCCCTCCACTTT
CASSGISGTGGITVRSPLHF
>TRBV6-6|-|-|TRBJ1-6
TGTGCCAGCAGTAACAGGGACTATAATTCACCCCTCCACTTT
CASSNRDYNSPLHF
>TRBV24-1|-|many|TRBJ2-7
TGTGCCACCAGTGATTTGCTCCGGGACACCTCCTACGAGCAGTACTTC
CATSDLLRDTSYEQYF
>TRBV6-2/TRBV6-3|-|-|TRBJ1-1
TGTGCCAGCAGTTATCCGGGAAATGAAGCTTTCTTT
CASSYPGNEAFF
>TRBV3-1/TRBV3-2|-|once|TRBJ1-1
TGTGCCAGCAGCCAAGGAACGGGGAACACTGAAGCTTTCTTT
CASSQGTGNTEAFF
>TRBV19|-|-|TRBJ1-2
TGTGCCAGTAGTGGCCGGGACACCCTTGGGGTTGCCTATGGCTACACCTTC
CASSGRDTLGVAYGYTF
>TRBV10-3|-|-|TRBJ1-2
TGTGCCATCAGTGAGTCAGGGGGAAACGATGGCTACACCTTC
CAISESGGNDGYTF
>TRBV19|-|-|TRBJ1-5
TGTGCCAGTAGTATAGCAGGGCTAGGTCAGCCCCAGCATTTT
CASSIAGLGQPQHF
>TRBV29-1|-|-|TRBJ1-3
TGCAGCGTTGGACAGAATCAGGTTAACACCATATATTTT
CSVGQNQVNTIYF
>TRBV3-1/TRBV3-2|-|once|TRBJ1-5
TGTGCCAGCAGCCAAGCAGGGCTGGGGCAGCCCCAGCATTTT
CASSQAGLGQPQHF
>TRBV9|-|-|TRBJ1-2
TGTGCCAGCAGCGTAGGTGTGGGGAGAAACTTCTATGGCTACACCTTC
CASSVGVGRNFYGYTF
>TRBV9|-|-|TRBJ2-1
TGTGCCAGCAGCGTGGGCAGCCCGGGGAATGAGCAGTTCTTC
CASSVGSPGNEQFF
>TRBV20-1|-|few|TRBJ2-6
TGCAGTGCTAGTCGGGTTGCTGGGGCCAACGTCCTGACTTTC
CSASRVAGANVLTF
>TRBV19|TRBD2|-|TRBJ2-5
TGTGCCAGTGGCGTAGCGGGGGGGCCTGAGACCCAGTACTTC
CASGVAGGPETQYF
>TRBV6-2/TRBV6-3|TRBD1|-|TRBJ1-5
TGTGCCAGCAGTTCAGGGGGCGCGAGGGGCAATCAGCCCCAGCATTTT
CASSSGGARGNQPQHF
>TRBV30|TRBD2|-|TRBJ2-1
TGTGCCTGGAGTGTACGGCGGGGGACTGAGCAGTTCTTC
CAWSVRRGTEQFF
>TRBV7-9|TRBD1|-|TRBJ2-7
TGTGCCAGCAGCTTGGGTTCGGGACAGGGGTCGCTCGAGCAGTACTTC
CASSLGSGQGSLEQYF